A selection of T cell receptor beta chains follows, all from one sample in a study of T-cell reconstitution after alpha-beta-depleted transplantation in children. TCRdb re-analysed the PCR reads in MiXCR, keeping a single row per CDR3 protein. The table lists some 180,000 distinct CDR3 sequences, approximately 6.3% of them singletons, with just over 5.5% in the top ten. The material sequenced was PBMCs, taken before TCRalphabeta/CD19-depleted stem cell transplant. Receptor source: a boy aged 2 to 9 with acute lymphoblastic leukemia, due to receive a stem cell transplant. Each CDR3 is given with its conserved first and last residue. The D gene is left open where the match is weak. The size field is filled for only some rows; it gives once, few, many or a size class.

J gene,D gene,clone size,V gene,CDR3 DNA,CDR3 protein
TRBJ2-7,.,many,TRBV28,TGTGCCAGCGGAGTTTACTCCTACGAGCAGTACTTC,CASGVYSYEQYF
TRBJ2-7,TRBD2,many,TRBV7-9,TGTGCCAGCAGCAGAACGCGGGGGTACGAGCAGTACTTC,CASSRTRGYEQYF
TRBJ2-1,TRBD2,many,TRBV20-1,TGCAGTGCTCGGCTAGCGGGAGTCGGGACCTTTGATGAGCAGTTCTTC,CSARLAGVGTFDEQFF
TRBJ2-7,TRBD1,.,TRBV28,TGTGCCAGCAGTCTCCTACAGGGGCACGAGCAGTACTTC,CASSLLQGHEQYF
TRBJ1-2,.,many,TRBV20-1,TGCAGTGCTAGATCCAGGGACGACTTTGGCTACACCTTC,CSARSRDDFGYTF
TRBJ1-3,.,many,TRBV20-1,TGCAGTGCTGAGGAGGCGAACTCTGGAAACACCATATATTTT,CSAEEANSGNTIYF
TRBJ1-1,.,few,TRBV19,TGTGCCAGTAGTATCTACGAGGCTCGGGGCCGCACTGAAGCTTTCTTT,CASSIYEARGRTEAFF
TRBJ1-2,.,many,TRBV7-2,TGTGCCAGCAGTCCGGACTATGGCTACACCTTC,CASSPDYGYTF
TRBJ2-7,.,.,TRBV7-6,TGTGCCAGCAGCTTAGCCGGGGGATCCCCCTACGAGCAGTACTTC,CASSLAGGSPYEQYF
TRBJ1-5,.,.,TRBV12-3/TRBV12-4,TGTGCCAGCAGTTTATTGGGAAATAGCAATCAGCCCCAGCATTTT,CASSLLGNSNQPQHF
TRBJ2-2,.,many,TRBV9,TGTGCCAGCAGCGTAGCCGGGTTGGGTGTCGGGGAGCTGTTTTTT,CASSVAGLGVGELFF
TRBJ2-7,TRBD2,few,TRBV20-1,TGCAGTGCTCGAGGACTAGCGGGATTAAACGAGCAGTACTTC,CSARGLAGLNEQYF
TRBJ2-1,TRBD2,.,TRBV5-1,TGCGCCAGCCGGCAGCCTAGCGGCGTCTGGCGCGAGCAGTTCTTC,CASRQPSGVWREQFF
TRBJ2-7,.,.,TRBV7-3,TGTGCCAGCAGCCCTACGAGGGGGGACGAGCAGTACTTC,CASSPTRGDEQYF
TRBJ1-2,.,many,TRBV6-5,TGTGCCAGCAGTTACTCTACAGGGCAGGGGAGAACTTCTAACTATGGCTACACCTTC,CASSYSTGQGRTSNYGYTF
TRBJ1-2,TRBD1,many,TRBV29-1,TGCAGCGTGGGGACAGAGCCCTACGATGGCTACACCTTC,CSVGTEPYDGYTF
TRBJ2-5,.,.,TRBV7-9,TGTGCCAGCAGCTTGAAGAGAGAGCTTAATAACCAAGAGACCCAGTACTTC,CASSLKRELNNQETQYF
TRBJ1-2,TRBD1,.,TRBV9,TGTGCCAGCAGCGGGGACAGTGGTAACTATGGCTACACCTTC,CASSGDSGNYGYTF
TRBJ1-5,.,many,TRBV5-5,TGTGCCAGCAGCTCAACCCCCGGAGGGTACGGCAATCAGCCCCAGCATTTT,CASSSTPGGYGNQPQHF
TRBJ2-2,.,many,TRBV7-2,TGTGCCAGCAGCTTAGGTCTAGGTAACCCCGGGGAGCTGTTTTTT,CASSLGLGNPGELFF
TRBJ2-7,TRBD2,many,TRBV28,TGTGCCAGCAGTCCTAGCGGGGGGCACGACTACGAGCAGTACTTC,CASSPSGGHDYEQYF
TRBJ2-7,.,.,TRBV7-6,TGTGCCAGCAGCGACATCGGAGGGCCTTCCTACGAGCAGTACTTC,CASSDIGGPSYEQYF
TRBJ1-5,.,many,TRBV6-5,TGTGCCAGCAGTTACGGGCGAAATCAGCCCCAGCATTTT,CASSYGRNQPQHF
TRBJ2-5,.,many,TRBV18,TGTGCCAGCTCACCAAGGTGGACAGAAGAGACCCAGTACTTC,CASSPRWTEETQYF
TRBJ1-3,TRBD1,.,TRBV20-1,TGCAGCGCCAAGATTTCAGGGGGACAAAACACCATATATTTT,CSAKISGGQNTIYF
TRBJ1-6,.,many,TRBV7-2,TGTGCCAGCAGCTTAGAGTCTGTTTCACCCCTCCACTTT,CASSLESVSPLHF
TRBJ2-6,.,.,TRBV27,TGTGCCAGCTCGGGGACTGGGGCCAACGTCCTGACTTTC,CASSGTGANVLTF
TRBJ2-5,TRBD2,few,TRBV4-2,TGTGCCAGCAGCCCGAGCGGGGGGGGGCCGCGACAAGAGACCCAGTACTTC,CASSPSGGGPRQETQYF
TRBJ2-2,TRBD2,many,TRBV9,TGTGCCAGCAGGGGACTATCGAACACCGGGGAGCTGTTTTTT,CASRGLSNTGELFF
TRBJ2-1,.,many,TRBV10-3,TGTGCCATTTCTAATGAGCAGTTCTTC,CAISNEQFF
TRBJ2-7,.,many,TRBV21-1,TGTGCCAGCAGCAAAGCTTGGGAACTCCTCCCCGGGGCCTACGAGCAGTACTTC,CASSKAWELLPGAYEQYF
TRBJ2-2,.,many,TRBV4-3,TGCGCCAGCAGCCCGATTACAACCGGGGAGCTGTTTTTT,CASSPITTGELFF
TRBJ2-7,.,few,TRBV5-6,TGTGCCAGCAGCTTTAGTTCTCGCCTCTACGAGCAGTACTTC,CASSFSSRLYEQYF
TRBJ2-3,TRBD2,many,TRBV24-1,TGTGCCACCAGTGATTTAGAGGGGCCCTATGGGCGGGAGCTCACAGATACGCAGTATTTT,CATSDLEGPYGRELTDTQYF
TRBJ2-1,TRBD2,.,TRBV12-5,TGTGCCTCCTCCAAAGGCCCTAGCGGGAGGAAGTGGCAGTTCTTC,CASSKGPSGRKWQFF
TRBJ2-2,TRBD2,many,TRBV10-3,TGTGCCATCAGGGGGACTAGCGGGAGCACCGGGGAGCTGTTTTTT,CAIRGTSGSTGELFF
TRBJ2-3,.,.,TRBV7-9,TGTGCCAGCAGCCCTATTGGGGGCGCTCACACAGATACGCAGTATTTT,CASSPIGGAHTDTQYF
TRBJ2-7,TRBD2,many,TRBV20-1,TGCAGTGCTAGAACGGGACTAGCGTACTACGAGCAGTACTTC,CSARTGLAYYEQYF
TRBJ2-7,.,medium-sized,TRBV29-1,TGCAGCGTTGAAAGCGGGTCCGAGCAGTACTTC,CSVESGSEQYF
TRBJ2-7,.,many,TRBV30,TGTGCCTGGAGTGTACGGGGAACAGGGAGGATAGGTTTCTACGAGCAGTACTTC,CAWSVRGTGRIGFYEQYF
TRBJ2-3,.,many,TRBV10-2,TGCGCCAGCAGTGACCAAGCACTAGATACGCAGTATTTT,CASSDQALDTQYF
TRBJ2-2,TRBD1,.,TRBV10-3,TGTGCCATCAGGAACCAGGGGGCGGTGGACACCGGGGAGCTGTTTTTT,CAIRNQGAVDTGELFF
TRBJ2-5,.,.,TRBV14,TGTGCCAGCAGCCGATCTAGCAACTCCGCCCAAGAGACCCAGTACTTC,CASSRSSNSAQETQYF
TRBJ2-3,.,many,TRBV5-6,TGTGCCAGCAGCTTCAGGCTCTCAGATGGAGCCCCAGATACGCAGTATTTT,CASSFRLSDGAPDTQYF
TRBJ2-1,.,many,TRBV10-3,TGTGCCATCAGCCCTGGTCAGACTGCTGAGCAGTTCTTC,CAISPGQTAEQFF
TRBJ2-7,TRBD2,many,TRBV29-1,TGCAGCGTTGTGGGACTAGCAAGCGAGCAGTACTTC,CSVVGLASEQYF
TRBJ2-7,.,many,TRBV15,TGTGCCACCAGCAGAGACTCTGGGAGGTCCTACGAGCAGTACTTC,CATSRDSGRSYEQYF
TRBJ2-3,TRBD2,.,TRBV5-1,TGCGCCAGCAGCTTAGCGGGGGGGCACGCAGATACGCAGTATTTT,CASSLAGGHADTQYF
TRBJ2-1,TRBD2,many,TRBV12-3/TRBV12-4,TGTGCCAGCAGTGCCGGAGGACTAGCGGGAGTGAATGAGCAGTTCTTC,CASSAGGLAGVNEQFF
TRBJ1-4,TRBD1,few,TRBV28,TGTGCCAGCAGTGGACAGGGGGCGACTAATGAAAAACTGTTTTTT,CASSGQGATNEKLFF
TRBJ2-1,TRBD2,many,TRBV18,TGTGCCAGCTCACCAGGACTAGCGGGAGCCTCCTACAATGAGCAGTTCTTC,CASSPGLAGASYNEQFF
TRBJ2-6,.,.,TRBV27,TGTGCCAGCAGTCCCGTACCCGGGGCCAACGTCCTGACTTTC,CASSPVPGANVLTF